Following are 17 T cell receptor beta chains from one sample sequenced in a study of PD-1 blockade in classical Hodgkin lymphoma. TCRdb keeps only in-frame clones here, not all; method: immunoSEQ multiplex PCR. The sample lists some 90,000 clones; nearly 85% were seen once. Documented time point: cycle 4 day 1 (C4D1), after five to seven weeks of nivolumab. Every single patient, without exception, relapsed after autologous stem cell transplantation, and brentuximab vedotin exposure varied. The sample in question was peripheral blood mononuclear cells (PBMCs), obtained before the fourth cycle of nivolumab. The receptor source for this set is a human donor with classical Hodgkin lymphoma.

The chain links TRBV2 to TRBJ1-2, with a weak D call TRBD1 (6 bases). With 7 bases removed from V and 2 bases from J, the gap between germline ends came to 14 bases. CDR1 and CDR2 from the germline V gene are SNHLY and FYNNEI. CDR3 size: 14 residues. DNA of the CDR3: TGTGCCAGCAAGCCGAGCGGGGGCAACTATGGCTACACCTTC. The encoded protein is CASKPSGGNYGYTF.

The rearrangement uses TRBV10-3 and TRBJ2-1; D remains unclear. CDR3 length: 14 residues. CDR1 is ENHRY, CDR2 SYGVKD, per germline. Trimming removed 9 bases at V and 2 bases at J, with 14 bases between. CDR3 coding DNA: TGTGCCATAGGCCCCGTGGGCCCCTACAATGAGCAGTTCTTC. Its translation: CAIGPVGPYNEQFF.

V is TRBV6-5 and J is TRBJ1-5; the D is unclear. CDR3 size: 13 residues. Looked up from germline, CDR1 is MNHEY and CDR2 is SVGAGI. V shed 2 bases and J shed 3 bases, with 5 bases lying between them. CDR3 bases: TGTGCCAGCAGTTACGGTACCAATCAGCCCCAGCATTTT. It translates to CASSYGTNQPQHF.

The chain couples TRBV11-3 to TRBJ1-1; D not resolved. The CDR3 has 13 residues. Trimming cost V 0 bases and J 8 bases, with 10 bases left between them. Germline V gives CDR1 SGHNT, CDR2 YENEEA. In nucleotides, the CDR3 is TGTGCCAGCAGCTTAGATCCCGCCTCGGAAGCTTTCTTT. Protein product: CASSLDPASEAFF.

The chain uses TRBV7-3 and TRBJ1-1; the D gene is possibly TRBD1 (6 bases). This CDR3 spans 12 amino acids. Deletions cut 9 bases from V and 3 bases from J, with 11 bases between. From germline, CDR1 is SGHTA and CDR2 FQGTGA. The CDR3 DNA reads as TGTGCCAGGAAAGGGGGGGACACTGAAGCTTTCTTT. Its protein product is CARKGGDTEAFF.

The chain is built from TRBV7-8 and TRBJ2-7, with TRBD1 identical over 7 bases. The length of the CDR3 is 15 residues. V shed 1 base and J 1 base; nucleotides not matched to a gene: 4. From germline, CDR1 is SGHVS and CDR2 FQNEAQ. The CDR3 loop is CASSLELTGSYEQYF. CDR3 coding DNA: TGTGCCAGCAGCTTAGAATTGACAGGGTCCTACGAGCAGTACTTC.

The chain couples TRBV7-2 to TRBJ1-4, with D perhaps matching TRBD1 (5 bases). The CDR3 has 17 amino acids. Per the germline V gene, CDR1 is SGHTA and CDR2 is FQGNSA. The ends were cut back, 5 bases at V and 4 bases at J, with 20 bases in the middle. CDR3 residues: CASSLSPPGRINEKLFF. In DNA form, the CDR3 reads TGTGCCAGCAGCCTTTCTCCCCCGGGGCGCATTAATGAAAAACTGTTTTTT.

The CDR3 bases are TGTGCCAGCAGACCGGGACCCCGGGGCACCGGGGAGCTGTTTTTT. This translates into CASRPGPRGTGELFF. The chain links TRBV2 to TRBJ2-2; D possibly matches TRBD1 or TRBD2 (5 bases each). Trimming removed 6 bases at V and 4 bases at J, with 15 bases between. The CDR3 spans 15 residues. Germline V gives CDR1 SNHLY, CDR2 FYNNEI.

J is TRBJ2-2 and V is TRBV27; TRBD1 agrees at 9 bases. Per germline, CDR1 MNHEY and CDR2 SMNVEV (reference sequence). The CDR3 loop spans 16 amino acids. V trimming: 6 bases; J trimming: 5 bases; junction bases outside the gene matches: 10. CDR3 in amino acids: CASRGFGTGLTGELFF. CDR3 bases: TGTGCCAGCAGAGGGTTTGGGACAGGGTTGACCGGGGAGCTGTTTTTT.

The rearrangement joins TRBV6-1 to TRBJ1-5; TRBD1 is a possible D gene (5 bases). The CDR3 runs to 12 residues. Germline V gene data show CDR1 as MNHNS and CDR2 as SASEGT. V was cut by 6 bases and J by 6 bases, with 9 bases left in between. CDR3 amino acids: CASSRAIQPQHF. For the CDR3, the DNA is TGTGCCAGCAGCAGGGCGATTCAGCCCCAGCATTTT.

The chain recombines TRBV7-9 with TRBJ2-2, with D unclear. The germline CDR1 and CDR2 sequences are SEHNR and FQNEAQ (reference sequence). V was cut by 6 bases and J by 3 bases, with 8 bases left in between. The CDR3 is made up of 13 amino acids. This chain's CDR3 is CASREHHTGELFF. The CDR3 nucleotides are TGTGCCAGCAGGGAACACCACACCGGGGAGCTGTTTTTT.

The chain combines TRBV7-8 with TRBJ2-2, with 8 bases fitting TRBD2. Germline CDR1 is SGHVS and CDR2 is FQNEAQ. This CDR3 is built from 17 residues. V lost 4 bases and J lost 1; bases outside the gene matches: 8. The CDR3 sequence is CASSSGLALGNTGELFF. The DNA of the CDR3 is TGTGCCAGCAGCTCCGGACTAGCCCTCGGGAACACCGGGGAGCTGTTTTTT.

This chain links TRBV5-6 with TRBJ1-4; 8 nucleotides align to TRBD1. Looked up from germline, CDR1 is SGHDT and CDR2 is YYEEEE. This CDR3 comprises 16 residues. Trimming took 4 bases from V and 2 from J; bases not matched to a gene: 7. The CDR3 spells CASSPRTGWTNEKLFF. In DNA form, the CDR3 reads TGTGCCAGCAGCCCGAGGACAGGGTGGACTAATGAAAAACTGTTTTTT.

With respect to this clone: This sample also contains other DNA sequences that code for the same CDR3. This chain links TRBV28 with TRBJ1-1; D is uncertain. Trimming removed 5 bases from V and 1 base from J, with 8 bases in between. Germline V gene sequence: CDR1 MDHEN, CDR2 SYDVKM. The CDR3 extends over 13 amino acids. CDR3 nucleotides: TGTGCCAGCAGTCCACCACGGAACACTGAAGCTTTCTTT. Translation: CASSPPRNTEAFF.

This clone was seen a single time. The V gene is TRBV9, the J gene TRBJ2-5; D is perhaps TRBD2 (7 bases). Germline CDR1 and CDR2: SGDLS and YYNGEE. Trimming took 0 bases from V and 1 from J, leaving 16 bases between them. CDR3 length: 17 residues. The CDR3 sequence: CASSVDPLGGAQETQYF. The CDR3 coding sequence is TGTGCCAGCAGCGTAGACCCGTTGGGGGGGGCCCAAGAGACCCAGTACTTC. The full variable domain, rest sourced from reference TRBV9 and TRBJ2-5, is DSGVTQTPKHLITATGQRVTLRCSPRSGDLSVYWYQQSLDQGLQFLIQYYNGEERAKGNILERFSAQQFPDLHSELNLSSLELGDSALYFCASSVDPLGGAQETQYFGPGTRLLVL.

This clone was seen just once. This CDR3 is CASSLGQLSSYEQYF. CDR3 bases: TGTGCCAGCAGCTTGGGGCAGTTAAGCTCCTACGAGCAGTACTTC. The V and J genes are TRBV5-4 and TRBJ2-7; D call uncertain. The CDR3 extends over 15 amino acids. The V and J ends lost 0 bases and 0 bases respectively, with 10 bases between them. The V gene's germline CDR1 is SGHNT and CDR2 YYREEE (reference sequence).

The CDR3 protein is CSVQIGTVGNEQFF. CDR3 DNA sequence: TGCAGCGTCCAGATTGGGACAGTGGGCAATGAGCAGTTCTTC. The V and J genes are TRBV29-1 and TRBJ2-1; TRBD1 matches at 7 bases. Trimming cost V 6 bases and J 6 bases; bases outside gene matches: 11. Germline CDR1 reads SQVTM; CDR2 reads ANQGSEA. The CDR3 is 14 residues long.